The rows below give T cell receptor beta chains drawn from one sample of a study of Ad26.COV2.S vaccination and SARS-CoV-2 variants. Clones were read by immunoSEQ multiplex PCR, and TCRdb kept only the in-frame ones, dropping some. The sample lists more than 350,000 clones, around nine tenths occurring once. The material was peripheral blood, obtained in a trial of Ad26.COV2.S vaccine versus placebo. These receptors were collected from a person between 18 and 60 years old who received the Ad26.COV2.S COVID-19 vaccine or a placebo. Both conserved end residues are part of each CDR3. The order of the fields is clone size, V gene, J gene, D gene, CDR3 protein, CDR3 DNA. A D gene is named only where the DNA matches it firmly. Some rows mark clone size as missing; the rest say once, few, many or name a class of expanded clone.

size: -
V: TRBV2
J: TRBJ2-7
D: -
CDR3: CASRRAPSWDEQYF
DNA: TGTGCCAGCAGGAGGGCACCTTCGTGGGACGAGCAGTACTTC

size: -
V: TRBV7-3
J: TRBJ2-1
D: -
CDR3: CASSLLGPPGQFF
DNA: TGTGCCAGCAGCCTACTCGGGCCCCCGGGGCAGTTCTTC

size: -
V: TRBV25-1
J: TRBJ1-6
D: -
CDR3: CASSGPFIRALHF
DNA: TGTGCCAGCAGTGGACCTTTCATACGGGCCCTCCACTTT

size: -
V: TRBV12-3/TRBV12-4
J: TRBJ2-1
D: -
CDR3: CASSLQGYNEQFF
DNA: TGTGCCAGCAGTTTGCAGGGTTACAATGAGCAGTTCTTC

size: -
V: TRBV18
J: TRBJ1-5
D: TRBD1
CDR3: CASSSTGGKGQPQHF
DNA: TGTGCCAGCTCCTCCACAGGGGGCAAAGGTCAGCCCCAGCATTTT

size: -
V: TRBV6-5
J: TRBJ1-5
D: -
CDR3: CASSLQGNQPQHF
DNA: TGTGCCAGCAGTTTACAGGGCAATCAGCCCCAGCATTTT

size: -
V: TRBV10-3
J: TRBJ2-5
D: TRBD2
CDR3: CAISLGTSGSQETQYF
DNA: TGTGCCATCAGTCTCGGGACTAGCGGGAGCCAAGAGACCCAGTACTTC

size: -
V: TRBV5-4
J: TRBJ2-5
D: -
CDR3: CASSREGETQYF
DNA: TGTGCCAGCAGCCGAGAAGGAGAGACCCAGTACTTC

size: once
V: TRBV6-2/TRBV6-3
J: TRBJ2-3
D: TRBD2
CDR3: CASSFRTTSGNADTQYF
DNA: TGTGCCAGCAGTTTCCGGACGACTAGCGGGAACGCAGATACGCAGTATTTT

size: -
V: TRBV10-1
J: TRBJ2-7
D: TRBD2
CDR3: CASRDTSGAEGSYEQYF
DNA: TGCGCCAGCAGGGATACTAGCGGGGCAGAGGGATCCTACGAGCAGTACTTC

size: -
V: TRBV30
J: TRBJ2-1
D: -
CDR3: CAWSGPGEDEQFF
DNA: TGTGCCTGGAGTGGGCCAGGGGAGGATGAGCAGTTCTTC

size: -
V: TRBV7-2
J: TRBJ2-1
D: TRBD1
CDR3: CASSLLGTGLNEQFF
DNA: TGTGCCAGCAGCTTATTGGGGACAGGCCTCAATGAGCAGTTCTTC

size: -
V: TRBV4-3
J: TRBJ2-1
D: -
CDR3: CASSQWGGGSSYNEQFF
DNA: TGCGCCAGCAGCCAGTGGGGGGGCGGGAGCTCCTACAATGAGCAGTTCTTC

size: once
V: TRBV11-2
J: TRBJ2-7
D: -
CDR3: CASSLRIHEQYF
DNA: TGTGCCAGCAGCTTAAGGATCCACGAGCAGTACTTC

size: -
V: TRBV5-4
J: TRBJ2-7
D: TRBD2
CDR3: CASSLGPAGGSYEQYF
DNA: TGTGCCAGCAGCTTAGGCCCAGCGGGAGGTTCATACGAGCAGTACTTC

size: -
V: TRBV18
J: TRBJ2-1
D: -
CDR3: CASSPPGLPYNEQFF
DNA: TGTGCCAGCTCACCTCCAGGACTGCCATACAATGAGCAGTTCTTC

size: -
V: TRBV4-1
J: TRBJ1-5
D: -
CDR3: CASSQEQDNQPQHF
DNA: TGCGCCAGCAGCCAAGAACAGGACAATCAGCCCCAGCATTTT

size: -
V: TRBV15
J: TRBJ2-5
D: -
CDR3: CATSREAGRETQYF
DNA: TGTGCCACCAGCAGAGAGGCGGGGAGGGAGACCCAGTACTTC

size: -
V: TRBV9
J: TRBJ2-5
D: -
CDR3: CASSVLVEETQYF
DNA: TGTGCCAGCAGCGTATTGGTGGAAGAGACCCAGTACTTC

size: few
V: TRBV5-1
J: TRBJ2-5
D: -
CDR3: CASTTGRVQETQYF
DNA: TGCGCCAGCACAACCGGTCGAGTCCAAGAGACCCAGTACTTC

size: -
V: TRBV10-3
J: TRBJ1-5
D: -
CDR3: CAISEGRDRNQPQHF
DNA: TGTGCCATCAGTGAGGGGAGGGATCGAAATCAGCCCCAGCATTTT

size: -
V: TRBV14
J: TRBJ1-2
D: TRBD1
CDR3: CASSQESGQDVYGYTF
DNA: TGTGCCAGCAGCCAAGAGTCCGGACAGGACGTATATGGCTACACCTTC

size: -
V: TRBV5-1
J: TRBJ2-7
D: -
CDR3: CASSLGGQSYEQYF
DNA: TGCGCCAGCAGCTTGGGAGGACAGTCTTACGAGCAGTACTTC

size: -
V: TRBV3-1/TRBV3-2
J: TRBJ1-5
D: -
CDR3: CASSQGVGDQPQHF
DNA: TGTGCCAGCAGCCAAGGGGTCGGGGATCAGCCCCAGCATTTT

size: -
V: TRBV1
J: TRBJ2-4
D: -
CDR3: CTSSPTDRGKNIQYF
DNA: TGCACCAGCAGCCCGACGGACAGGGGGAAAAACATTCAGTACTTC

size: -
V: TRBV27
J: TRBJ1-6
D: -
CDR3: CASTGGLANSPLHF
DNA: TGTGCCAGCACCGGGGGTTTAGCAAATTCACCCCTCCACTTT

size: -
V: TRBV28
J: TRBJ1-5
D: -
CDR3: CASSLSGTHQPQHF
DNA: TGTGCCAGCAGTTTATCAGGGACCCATCAGCCCCAGCATTTT

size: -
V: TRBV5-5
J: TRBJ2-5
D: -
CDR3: CASSLFGTETQYF
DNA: TGTGCCAGCAGCTTGTTCGGGACCGAGACCCAGTACTTC

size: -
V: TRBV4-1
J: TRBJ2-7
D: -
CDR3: CASSQDGTSLAQNEQYF
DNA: TGCGCCAGCAGCCAAGATGGGACGTCACTAGCCCAGAACGAGCAGTACTTC

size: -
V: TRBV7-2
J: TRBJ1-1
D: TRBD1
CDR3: CASRTAGGITEAFF
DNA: TGTGCCAGCAGGACCGCAGGGGGGATCACTGAAGCTTTCTTT

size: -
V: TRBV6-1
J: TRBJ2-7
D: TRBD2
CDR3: CASSESSGRYEQYF
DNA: TGTGCCAGCAGTGAGAGTAGCGGGAGATACGAGCAGTACTTC

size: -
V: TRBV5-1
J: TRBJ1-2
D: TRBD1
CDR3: CASSLGDRGQYFGYTF
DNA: TGCGCCAGCAGCTTAGGAGACAGGGGGCAATATTTTGGCTACACCTTC

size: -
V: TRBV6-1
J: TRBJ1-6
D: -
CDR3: CASSEFPNDNSPLHF
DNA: TGTGCCAGCAGTGAGTTTCCTAATGACAATTCACCCCTCCACTTT

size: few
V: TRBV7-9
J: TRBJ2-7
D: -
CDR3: CASSSMGSSYEQYF
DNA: TGTGCCAGCAGCAGTATGGGCAGCTCCTACGAGCAGTACTTC

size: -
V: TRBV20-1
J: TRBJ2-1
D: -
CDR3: CSASRPATYNEQFF
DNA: TGCAGTGCTAGTAGGCCGGCGACCTACAATGAGCAGTTCTTC

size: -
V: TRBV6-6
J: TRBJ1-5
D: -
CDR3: CASSYSNQGQPQHF
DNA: TGTGCCAGCAGTTACTCGAACCAGGGGCAGCCCCAGCATTTT

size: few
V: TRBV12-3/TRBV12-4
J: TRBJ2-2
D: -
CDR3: CAVLAPGELFF
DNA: TGTGCCGTACTAGCCCCCGGGGAGCTGTTTTTT

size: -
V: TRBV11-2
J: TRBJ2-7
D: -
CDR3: CASSFGSSYEQYF
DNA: TGTGCCAGCAGCTTCGGCAGTTCCTACGAGCAGTACTTC